Below are 21 T cell receptor beta chains sequenced from a single sample in a study of identical twins. TCRdb passed the 5' RACE reads through MiXCR, listing each CDR3 protein once. Of just under 650,000 distinct CDR3 sequences listed, just over 7% are singletons. This sample also appeared in a second study, on yellow fever vaccine responses in identical twins.

The sequenced sample consisted of PBMCs. These receptor sequences come from a young woman in good health.

This clonotype has ten or more counts. The chain combines TRBV18 with TRBJ1-1; D is possibly TRBD1 (6 bases). This CDR3 region has 14 residues. Germline V CDR1 and CDR2: KGHSH, LQKENI. Trimming took 3 bases from V and 4 from J, leaving 12 bases between them. The CDR3 reads CASSPKTGSTEAFF. For the CDR3, the DNA is TGTGCCAGCTCACCTAAGACAGGAAGCACTGAAGCTTTCTTT.

The chain couples TRBV7-6 to TRBJ1-3, with D hard to call. The CDR3 is 16 amino acids. Looked up from germline, CDR1 is SGHVS and CDR2 is FNYEAQ. The V end lost 4 bases, the J end lost 0 bases, and 13 bases lay between the germline ends. The CDR3 is CASSSPLRSSGNTIYF. The CDR3 DNA sequence: TGTGCCAGCAGCTCACCCCTCCGGAGCTCTGGAAACACCATATATTTT.

This chain connects TRBV21-1 to TRBJ2-2; TRBD1 is the table's D call and was not checked against the DNA. TRBV21-1 is given as a pseudogene. The CDR3 length is 17 residues. CDR3 DNA: TGTGCCAGCAGCAAAGTGACAGGGATCACGAACACCGGGGAGCTGTTTTTT. Translated: CASSKVTGITNTGELFF.

The chain links TRBV12-3 or TRBV12-4 to TRBJ2-7, with 12 nucleotides matching TRBD2. The CDR3 is 16 amino acids. The V gene end was trimmed by 6 bases and the J gene end by 2 bases; junction bases not matched to a gene: 8. CDR3 in DNA: TGTGCCAGCAGCCCCGGGACTAGCGGGCCGGCCTACGAGCAGTACTTC. Amino acids: CASSPGTSGPAYEQYF.

The V call is TRBV28, the J call TRBJ2-5, with D perhaps TRBD2 (6 bases). CDR1 MDHEN and CDR2 SYDVKM come from the germline V gene. Trimming shortened V by 5 bases and J by 5 bases, and 18 bases separated the two germline ends. This CDR3 has 15 amino acids. CDR3 sequence reads: CASSASGAGRETQYF. CDR3 nucleotides: TGTGCCAGCAGTGCGTCGGGAGCAGGGCGCGAGACCCAGTACTTC.

V is TRBV15 and J is TRBJ2-7, with TRBD1 matching over 12 bases. The CDR3 has 16 residues. V was pared by 0 bases and J by 9 bases, with 9 bases of the junction left unmatched. CDR1 is LNHNV, CDR2 YYDKDF, per germline (reference sequence). CDR3 DNA: TGTGCCACCAGCAGAGATATGGGACAGGGGGCGCAGGGGCAGTACTTC. Translating gives CATSRDMGQGAQGQYF.

The chain recombines TRBV29-1 with TRBJ2-1, with 13 bases fitting TRBD2. The V segment lost 6 bases and the J segment 10 bases; nucleotides outside the gene matches: 9. The CDR3 extends over 14 amino acids. Germline V gene sequence: CDR1 SQVTM, CDR2 ANQGSEA. The CDR3 is CSVEGLAGNHEQFF. CDR3 DNA: TGCAGCGTCGAGGGACTAGCGGGGAATCACGAGCAGTTCTTC.

With regard to this clonotype: This may be a read error, as it is one base from a much larger clone. The V gene is TRBV3-1, the J gene TRBJ2-6; D is undetermined. Germline V gene sequence: CDR1 LGHDT, CDR2 YNNKEL (reference sequence). The CDR3 totals 18 residues. CDR3 region: CACSQDFTLRSGANVLTF. CDR3 in DNA: TGTGCCTGCAGCCAAGATTTCACGTTACGCTCTGGGGCCAACGTCCTGACTTTC.

The V gene is TRBV3-1, the J gene TRBJ2-1; D is uncertain. Germline CDR1 is LGHDT and CDR2 is YNNKEL (reference sequence). The CDR3 runs to 16 residues. Trimming pared 0 bases from V and 2 bases from J, leaving 11 bases between. The CDR3 loop is CASSQEGARTYNEQFF. As DNA, the CDR3 is TGTGCCAGCAGCCAAGAAGGCGCTAGGACCTACAATGAGCAGTTCTTC.

This clonotype was seen ten or more times. The chain links TRBV29-1 to TRBJ2-5; 9 bases are a match to TRBD1. Germline trimming cut 4 bases from V and 0 bases from J; bases unmatched to any gene: 12. The CDR3 runs 17 residues. Germline CDR1 and CDR2: SQVTM and ANQGSEA. The CDR3 nucleotides read TGCAGCGTTGGGGCGGGACAGGGATTGGCGTACCAAGAGACCCAGTACTTC. Its protein product is CSVGAGQGLAYQETQYF.

This chain uses TRBV25-1 with TRBJ1-1; D is undetermined. The germline V gene has CDR1 MGHDK and CDR2 SYGVNS. V lost 7 bases to trimming and J lost 1 base, with 10 bases between them. The CDR3 totals 13 residues. CDR3 region: CASTGYQNTEAFF. CDR3 bases: TGTGCCAGCACAGGCTACCAGAACACTGAAGCTTTCTTT. The variable domain in full, completed from reference TRBV25-1 and TRBJ1-1, reads EADIYQTPRYLVIGTGKKITLECSQTMGHDKMYWYQQDPGMELHLIHYSYGVNSTEKGDLSSESTVSRIRTEHFPLTLESARPSHTSQYLCASTGYQNTEAFFGQGTRLTVV.

Only a few counts were recorded for this clonotype. The V and J genes are TRBV9 and TRBJ2-7; 13 bases align to TRBD2. V dropped 0 bases and J dropped 5; count of bases not matched to a gene: 2. This CDR3 has 15 amino acids. Germline V gene sequence: CDR1 SGDLS, CDR2 YYNGEE. The CDR3 coding sequence is TGTGCCAGCAGCGTAGGACTAGCGGGAGGCAACGAGCAGTACTTC. This translates into CASSVGLAGGNEQYF.

In its sample, this clonotype was seen a few times. The rearrangement joins TRBV6-1 to TRBJ2-7; TRBD2 might be the D (6 bases). Trimming pared 5 bases from V and 4 bases from J, leaving 18 bases between. The CDR3 consists of 15 residues. In germline, CDR1 is MNHNS, CDR2 SASEGT. The CDR3 reads CASSPPSGSWYEQYF. In DNA, the CDR3 is TGTGCCAGCAGTCCCCCCAGCGGGTCCTGGTACGAGCAGTACTTC.

The chain combines TRBV28 with TRBJ1-5, with TRBD1 as a possible D gene (5 bases). The CDR3 sequence is 15 residues long. Trimming took 3 bases from V and 2 from J, leaving 11 bases between them. Germline V gene sequence: CDR1 MDHEN, CDR2 SYDVKM. The CDR3 coding sequence is TGTGCCAGCAGTTTTCTGGGAGGGGGCAATCAGCCCCAGCATTTT. It is translated as CASSFLGGGNQPQHF.

This clonotype was detected only a few times. This chain links TRBV7-6 with TRBJ2-7; no definite D call. The V gene lost 5 bases and the J gene lost 2 bases, with 16 bases spanning the gap. The CDR3 extends over 15 amino acids. Looked up from germline, CDR1 is SGHVS and CDR2 is FNYEAQ. CDR3 in amino acids: CASSPGGEVPYEQYV. CDR3 coding DNA: TGTGCCAGCAGCCCCGGTGGGGAAGTCCCCTACGAGCAGTACGTC.

In its sample, this clonotype was seen many times. V is TRBV12-3 or TRBV12-4 and J is TRBJ1-5; D gene ambiguous. This CDR3 region has 13 residues. V lost 5 bases and J lost 7, with 12 bases in between. The CDR3 region has the DNA TGTGCCAGCAGTCTTGACACAAGGCAGCCCCAGCATTTT. Protein product: CASSLDTRQPQHF.

The sample holds many counts of this clonotype. This chain joins TRBV20-1 and TRBJ2-7; D unclear. CDR3 length: 11 residues. The V end was cut by 5 bases, the J end by 6 bases, with 11 bases between. CDR1 is DFQATT, CDR2 SNEGSKA, per germline (reference sequence). The CDR3 sequence is CSAPRGREQYV. The CDR3 bases are TGCAGTGCTCCCCGAGGTCGCGAGCAGTACGTC.

This clonotype was seen a handful of times. The chain is built from TRBV27 and TRBJ2-7; 8 bases are a match to TRBD1. V lost 6 bases to trimming and J lost 4 bases; unmatched junction nucleotides: 5. Germline assignment: CDR1 MNHEY and CDR2 SMNVEV (reference sequence). This CDR3 region has 13 residues. CDR3 DNA sequence: TGTGCCAGCAGGGGGACAGGAGGTTACGAGCAGTACGTC. It specifies CASRGTGGYEQYV.

The CDR3 is CASLELAGIGAEQFF. As DNA, the CDR3 is TGTGCCAGCTTAGAACTAGCGGGAATAGGTGCTGAGCAGTTCTTC. The chain employs TRBV2 and TRBJ2-1, with 10 bases fitting TRBD2. Per the germline V gene, CDR1 is SNHLY and CDR2 is FYNNEI. The CDR3 is 15 residues long. Unmatched junction bases numbered 13, after V lost 8 bases and J lost 9 bases.

The chain is built from TRBV12-3 or TRBV12-4 and TRBJ1-5; no clear D gene. The CDR3 runs 15 residues. V was clipped by 8 bases and J by 0 bases, with 14 bases between them. The CDR3 DNA sequence: TGTGCCAGCCGGGCGGCAACCTTTAGCAATCAGCCCCAGCATTTT. As protein: CASRAATFSNQPQHF.

The J gene is TRBJ2-3, the V gene TRBV6-2 or TRBV6-3; TRBD2 matches 11 bases. The CDR3 is made up of 22 amino acids. V lost 1 base to trimming and J lost 5 bases; unmatched junction nucleotides: 23. Germline CDR1 is MNHEY and CDR2 is SVGEGT. CDR3 nucleotide sequence: TGTGCCAGCAGTTACTTTATCGGGACTAGCGGCCAAACCTGGGAGAATCTAGATACGCAGTATTTT. Translating gives CASSYFIGTSGQTWENLDTQYF.